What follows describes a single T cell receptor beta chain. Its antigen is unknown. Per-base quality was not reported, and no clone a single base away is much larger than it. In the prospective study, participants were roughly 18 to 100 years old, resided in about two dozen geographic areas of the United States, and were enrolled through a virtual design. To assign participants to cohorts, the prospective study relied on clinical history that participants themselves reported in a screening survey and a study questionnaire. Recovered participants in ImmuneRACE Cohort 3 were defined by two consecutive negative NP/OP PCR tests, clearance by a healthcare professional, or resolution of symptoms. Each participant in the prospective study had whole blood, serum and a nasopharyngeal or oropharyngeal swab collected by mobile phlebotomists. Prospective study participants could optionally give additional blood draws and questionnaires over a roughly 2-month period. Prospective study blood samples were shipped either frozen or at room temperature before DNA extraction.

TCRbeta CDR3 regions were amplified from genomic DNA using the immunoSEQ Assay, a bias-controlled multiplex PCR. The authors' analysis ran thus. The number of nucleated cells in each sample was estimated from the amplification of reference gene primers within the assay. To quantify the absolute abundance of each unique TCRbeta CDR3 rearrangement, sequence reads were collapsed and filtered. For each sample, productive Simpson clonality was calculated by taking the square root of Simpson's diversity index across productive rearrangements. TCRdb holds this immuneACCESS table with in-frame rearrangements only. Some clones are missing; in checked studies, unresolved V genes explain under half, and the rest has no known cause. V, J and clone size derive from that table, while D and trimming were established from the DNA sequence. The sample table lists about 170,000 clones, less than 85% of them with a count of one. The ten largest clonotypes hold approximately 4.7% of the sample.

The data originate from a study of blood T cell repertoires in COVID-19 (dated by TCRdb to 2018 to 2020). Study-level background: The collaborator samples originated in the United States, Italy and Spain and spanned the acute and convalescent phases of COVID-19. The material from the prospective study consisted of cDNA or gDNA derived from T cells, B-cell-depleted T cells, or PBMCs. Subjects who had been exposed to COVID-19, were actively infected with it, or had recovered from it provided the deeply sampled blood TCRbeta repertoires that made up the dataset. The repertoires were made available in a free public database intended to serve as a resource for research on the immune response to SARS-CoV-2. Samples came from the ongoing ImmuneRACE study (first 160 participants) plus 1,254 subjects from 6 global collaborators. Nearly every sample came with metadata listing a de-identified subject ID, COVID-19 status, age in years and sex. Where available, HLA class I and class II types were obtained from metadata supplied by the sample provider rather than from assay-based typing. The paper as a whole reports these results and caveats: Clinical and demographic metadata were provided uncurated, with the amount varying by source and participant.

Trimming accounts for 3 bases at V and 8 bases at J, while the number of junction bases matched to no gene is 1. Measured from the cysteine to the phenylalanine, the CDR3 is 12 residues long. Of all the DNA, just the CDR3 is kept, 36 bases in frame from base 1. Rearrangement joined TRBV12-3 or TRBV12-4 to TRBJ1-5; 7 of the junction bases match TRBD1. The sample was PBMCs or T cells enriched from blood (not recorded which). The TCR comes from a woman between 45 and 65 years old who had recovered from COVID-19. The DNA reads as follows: TGTGCCAGCAGTTTCACAGGGGAGCCCCAGCATTTT. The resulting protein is CASSFTGEPQHF.